The entry that follows covers one T cell receptor (beta chain) sequence. Its specificity is not known. TCRdb reprocessed the reads via MiXCR and lists one record per CDR3 protein. The sample has hundreds of thousands of distinct CDR3 sequences; 20% to 30% are singletons. This CDR3 has 13 amino acids. V lost 3 bases and J 8 bases, leaving 13 bases between the germline ends. Germline V gene data show CDR1 as ENHRY and CDR2 as SYGVKD. This sample is part of a study of T cell repertoires in cytomegalovirus infection. Study summary: Based on public TCR beta signatures, there were indications of CMV infection and of a matching HLA type.

Overall study results and limits: HLA-C-restricted TCR beta clonotypes specific for CMV led the ex vivo response. Cumulative public TCR beta family frequency identified CMV carriers with the relevant HLA.

The source material was CD8+ T cells from PBMCs. The chain joins TRBV10-3 to TRBJ1-2; no clear D gene. The receptor was isolated from a human donor in good health (CMV status not recorded). Some clones in this sample may be carry-over from other donors' samples. CDR3: CAISDEVGAGYTF. CDR3 nucleotides: TGTGCCATCAGTGATGAGGTCGGAGCGGGCTACACCTTC.